One and the same sample provided the 14 T cell receptor beta chains below, sequenced in a study of blood T cell repertoires in COVID-19. The repertoire was sequenced with immunoSEQ multiplex PCR; TCRdb's copy has only in-frame clones and lacks some. The sample lists 120,000 to 150,000 clones, 84% occurring once. Specimen: PBMCs or T cells enriched from blood (not recorded which). Receptors were obtained from a woman aged 50 to 60 who had been exposed to COVID-19.

The CDR3 loop is CASSYQGRNLQMYGYTF. In nucleotides, the CDR3 is TGTGCCAGCAGTTATCAGGGCAGGAACTTACAGATGTATGGCTACACCTTC. The chain uses TRBV6-2 or TRBV6-3 and TRBJ1-2; possible D gene TRBD1, 5 bases. This CDR3 contains 17 residues. CDR1 and CDR2 (germline): MNHEY, SVGEGT. The germline V and J ends were trimmed by 3 bases and 5 bases, with 22 bases remaining between them.

V gene TRBV7-2 combines with J gene TRBJ1-1; D perhaps matches TRBD1 (5 bases). The CDR3 has 15 amino acids. V was shortened by 1 base and J by 3 bases, with 12 bases between the two germline ends. Germline assignment: CDR1 SGHTA and CDR2 FQGNSA. In nucleotides, the CDR3 is TGTGCCAGCAGCTTAGATGGGGGGAGGGACACTGAAGCTTTCTTT. Its protein product is CASSLDGGRDTEAFF.

The V and J genes are TRBV29-1 and TRBJ2-1; 10 nucleotides align to TRBD1. With 1 base clipped from V and 5 bases from J, the junction kept 14 bases outside the gene matches. The germline V gene encodes CDR1 SQVTM and CDR2 ANQGSEA. CDR3 length: 18 residues. The CDR3 sequence: CSVEGIGTGVSNDNEQFF. The CDR3 nucleotides are TGCAGCGTTGAAGGAATCGGGACAGGGGTAAGCAATGACAATGAGCAGTTCTTC.

V and J are TRBV19 and TRBJ1-5; 9 bases match TRBD1. V dropped 3 bases and J dropped 1; count of bases not matched to a gene: 7. Germline V CDR1 and CDR2: LNHDA, SQIVND (reference sequence). There are 17 residues in the CDR3. The chain's CDR3 is CASSIPQGAWSNQPQHF. In nucleotides, the CDR3 is TGTGCCAGTAGTATTCCACAGGGGGCATGGAGCAATCAGCCCCAGCATTTT.

The chain couples TRBV7-6 to TRBJ1-2; D is possibly TRBD1 (5 bases). The CDR3 totals 15 residues. Germline-derived CDR1 and CDR2 are SGHVS and FNYEAQ. Trimming pared 2 bases from V and 4 bases from J, leaving 14 bases between. Here the CDR3 reads CASSLNSGSGYGYTF. DNA of the CDR3: TGTGCCAGCAGCTTAAATTCAGGGTCCGGCTATGGCTACACCTTC.

The CDR3 spells CASSEGSSDEAFF. The CDR3 coding sequence is TGTGCCAGCAGCGAGGGATCATCGGATGAAGCTTTCTTT. This chain uses TRBV7-6 with TRBJ1-1, with D uncertain. The CDR3 contains 13 residues. Germline V gene data show CDR1 as SGHVS and CDR2 as FNYEAQ. Deletions cut 5 bases from V and 7 bases from J, with 14 bases between.

This clone was detected once. The rearrangement uses TRBV6-4 and TRBJ2-3; D unresolved. The CDR3 has 15 amino acids. Per germline, CDR1 MRHNA and CDR2 SNTAGT. Trimming shortened V by 5 bases and J by 0 bases, and 12 bases separated the two germline ends. In DNA, the CDR3 is TGTGCCAGCAGTATGACACGTACTAGCACAGATACGCAGTATTTT. It codes for CASSMTRTSTDTQYF.

On this clone: An end of the junction differs from the germline gene, which may be a read error. The V and J genes are TRBV5-5 and TRBJ1-5; perhaps TRBD1 as D (6 bases). The CDR3 is made up of 17 amino acids. Germline V gene sequence: CDR1 SGHKS, CDR2 YYEKEE (reference sequence). The DNA for the CDR3 is TGTGCCAGCAGTTTGGGGGACACCGGCTATAGCAATCAGCCCCAGCATTTT. This encodes CASSLGDTGYSNQPQHF.

V is TRBV7-2 and J is TRBJ1-3, with 7 bases fitting TRBD1. J gave up 7 bases and V 5 bases, and 11 bases lay outside the gene matches. This CDR3 has 15 residues. Per the germline V gene, CDR1 is SGHTA and CDR2 is FQGNSA. CDR3: CASSPLTGFANTIYF. Written as DNA, the CDR3 is TGTGCCAGCAGCCCCCTGACAGGGTTTGCGAACACCATATATTTT.

V is TRBV27 and J is TRBJ2-5; the match to TRBD2 covers 9 bases. The CDR3 runs to 15 residues. The germline V gene encodes CDR1 MNHEY and CDR2 SMNVEV (reference sequence). After removal of 5 bases from V and 7 bases from J, the junction contained 11 bases not matched to a gene. This CDR3 is CASSAPTSGPGTQYF. The CDR3 nucleotides are TGTGCCAGCAGTGCCCCGACTAGCGGACCAGGGACCCAGTACTTC.

This rearrangement joins TRBV14 to TRBJ1-1; TRBD1 is a possible D gene (6 bases). The CDR3 contains 15 residues. From germline, CDR1 is SGHDN and CDR2 FVKESK. Between the trimmed V and J ends, which lost 0 bases and 5 bases, there was a span of 13 bases. CDR3: CASSQDVGGWTEAFF. CDR3 DNA sequence: TGTGCCAGCAGCCAAGATGTAGGGGGTTGGACTGAAGCTTTCTTT.

In this sample, this clone turned up once. This chain links TRBV5-4 with TRBJ2-1; TRBD1 aligns across 9 bases. The CDR3 spans 17 residues. Germline CDR1 reads SGHNT; CDR2 reads YYREEE (reference sequence). V lost 0 bases to trimming and J lost 0 bases; unmatched junction nucleotides: 4. The CDR3 loop reads CASSLGGTGFSYNEQFF. As DNA, the CDR3 is TGTGCCAGCAGCTTGGGGGGGACAGGGTTCTCCTACAATGAGCAGTTCTTC. The whole variable domain, filled in from reference TRBV5-4 and TRBJ2-1, reads ETGVTQSPTHLIKTRGQQVTLRCSSQSGHNTVSWYQQALGQGPQFIFQYYREEENGRGNFPPRFSGLQFPNYSSELNVNALELDDSALYLCASSLGGTGFSYNEQFFGPGTRLTVL.

The chain joins TRBV6-1 to TRBJ1-3; a possible D gene is TRBD1 (5 bases). This CDR3 region has 16 residues. Germline loops: CDR1 MNHNS, CDR2 SASEGT. V lost 1 base and J 2 bases, leaving 12 bases between the germline ends. CDR3 sequence reads: CASSEGTAGPGNTIYF. In DNA, the CDR3 is TGTGCCAGCAGTGAAGGGACGGCGGGGCCTGGAAACACCATATATTTT.

V gene TRBV2 combines with J gene TRBJ1-1, with D possibly being TRBD1 (5 bases). The germline CDR1 and CDR2 sequences are SNHLY and FYNNEI. The CDR3 consists of 14 residues. Trimming left V 1 base short and J 5 bases short, with 11 bases between. DNA of the CDR3: TGTGCCAGCAGTGAAGGAACAGCAGGGACTGAAGCTTTCTTT. It codes for CASSEGTAGTEAFF.